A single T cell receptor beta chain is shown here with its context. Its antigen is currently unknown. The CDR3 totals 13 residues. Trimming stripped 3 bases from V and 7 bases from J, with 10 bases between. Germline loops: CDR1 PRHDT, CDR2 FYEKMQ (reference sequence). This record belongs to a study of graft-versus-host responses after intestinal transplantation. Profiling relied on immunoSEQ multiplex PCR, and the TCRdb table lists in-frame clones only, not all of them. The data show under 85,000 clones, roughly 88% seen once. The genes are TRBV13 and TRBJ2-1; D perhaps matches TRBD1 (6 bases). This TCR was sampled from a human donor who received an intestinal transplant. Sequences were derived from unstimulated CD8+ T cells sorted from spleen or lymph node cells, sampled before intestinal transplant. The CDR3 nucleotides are TGTGCCAGCAGCTTTGGACAGCCTAATGAGCAGTTCTTC. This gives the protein CASSFGQPNEQFF.